Below are 24 T cell receptor beta chains sequenced from a single sample in a study of T cells in Graves' hyperthyroidism and ophthalmopathy. Researchers took RNA transcripts and amplified the TCR beta CDR3 regions from them. When the TCR CDR3 underwent first-round RT-PCR, the HTBI primer set was used. Each CDR3 protein gets one entry after TCRdb re-called the multiplex PCR reads with MiXCR. The sample records under 550,000 distinct CDR3 sequences, 20% being singletons. Sequenced material: blood. These TCRs come from a man between 35 and 55 years old with Graves' ophthalmopathy.

In the case of this clonotype: The junction departs from germline at one end; a sequencing error may be responsible. V usage is TRBV29-1 and J usage is TRBJ1-1, with D maybe TRBD1 (5 bases). Germline CDR1 and CDR2: SQVTM and ANQGSEA. This CDR3 has 16 residues. Here the CDR3 reads CSAEGRSGAGFSEAFF. CDR3 in DNA: TGCAGCGCTGAAGGGAGGTCCGGGGCCGGTTTTTCTGAAGCTTTCTTT.

This clonotype was counted many times. The genes are TRBV6-2 or TRBV6-3 and TRBJ2-1, with 7 bases identical to TRBD2. Germline V gene lookup returns CDR1 MNHEY and CDR2 SVGEGT. The CDR3 is made up of 15 amino acids. V shed 5 bases and J 9 bases; nucleotides not matched to a gene: 13. The CDR3 region is CASSTRLATLGEQFF. The CDR3 DNA reads as TGTGCCAGCAGTACCCGACTAGCAACGTTGGGTGAGCAGTTCTTC.

The chain uses TRBV20-1 and TRBJ2-1; no clear D. The CDR3 consists of 15 residues. CDR1 is DFQATT, CDR2 SNEGSKA, per germline (reference sequence). The V end was cut by 4 bases, the J end by 4 bases, with 17 bases between. The CDR3 DNA follows: TGCAGTGCTATACCCCCAGGTCCAGCTTACAATGAGCAGTTCTTC. Translated, it gives CSAIPPGPAYNEQFF.

This clonotype appeared a few times. The chain is built from TRBV7-2 and TRBJ1-5; D may be TRBD1 (5 bases). Germline loops: CDR1 SGHTA, CDR2 FQGNSA. Trimming cost V 2 bases and J 3 bases, with 11 bases left between them. The length of the CDR3 is 15 residues. The CDR3 is CASSLWGEANQPQHF. In DNA, the CDR3 is TGTGCCAGCAGCTTATGGGGGGAAGCCAATCAGCCCCAGCATTTT.

This chain connects TRBV30 to TRBJ1-5; a weak D match, TRBD1 (6 bases). Germline V gene data show CDR1 as GTSNPN and CDR2 as SVGIG (reference sequence). This CDR3 region has 13 residues. Between the trimmed V and J ends, which lost 1 base and 9 bases, there was a span of 13 bases. In DNA form, the CDR3 reads TGTGCCTGGAGTGAGGGGGGGGATCGGCCCCAGCATTTT. It yields the protein CAWSEGGDRPQHF.

The chain joins TRBV6-2 or TRBV6-3 to TRBJ2-5; TRBD2 might be the D (5 bases). There are 15 residues in the CDR3. Germline values: CDR1 MNHEY, CDR2 SVGEGT. V was clipped by 2 bases and J by 5 bases, with 15 bases between them. The chain's CDR3 is CASSYVSARGETQYF. CDR3 DNA sequence: TGTGCCAGCAGTTACGTGTCCGCGAGAGGGGAGACCCAGTACTTC.

This clonotype occurred many times. The chain is built from TRBV30 and TRBJ2-7, with D maybe TRBD1 (6 bases). Trimming removed 1 base from V and 4 bases from J, with 14 bases in between. This CDR3 has 14 residues. Germline loops: CDR1 GTSNPN, CDR2 SVGIG (reference sequence). For the CDR3, the DNA is TGTGCCTGGAGTGGTCCGGACAGTGATTACGAGCAGTACTTC. Protein sequence: CAWSGPDSDYEQYF.

About this clonotype: A read error is possible here, since a much larger clone lies one base away. The chain links TRBV28 to TRBJ1-2, with D possibly TRBD1 on 5 matching bases. CDR3 length: 14 residues. Between the trimmed V and J ends, which lost 3 bases and 2 bases, there was a span of 10 bases. The germline V gene has CDR1 MDHEN and CDR2 SYDVKM. The CDR3 protein is CASSLLRDNYGYTF. The CDR3 DNA reads as TGTGCCAGCAGTTTGCTTCGGGACAACTATGGCTACACCTTC.

The chain couples TRBV20-1 to TRBJ2-2, with 10 bases matching TRBD2. The J segment lost 0 bases and the V segment lost 1 base, leaving 2 bases of the junction unmatched. This CDR3 is 16 amino acids long. The germline CDR1 and CDR2 sequences are DFQATT and SNEGSKA (reference sequence). CDR3 DNA sequence: TGCAGTGCTAGAGGAAGCGGGGGGGCGAACACCGGGGAGCTGTTTTTT. Residues: CSARGSGGANTGELFF.

V and J are TRBV4-3 and TRBJ1-2, with D possibly TRBD1 on 6 matching bases. V was cut by 0 bases and J by 2 bases, with 13 bases left in between. Germline values: CDR1 LGHNA, CDR2 YSLEER. This CDR3 spans 16 amino acids. This CDR3 is CASSQDPGGQNYGYTF. The CDR3 DNA follows: TGCGCCAGCAGCCAAGATCCGGGGGGGCAAAACTATGGCTACACCTTC.

The chain joins TRBV6-1 to TRBJ2-3, with TRBD2 matching 10 bases. Germline CDR1 and CDR2: MNHNS and SASEGT. Trimming removed 6 bases from V and 6 bases from J; junction bases left unmatched: 15. The CDR3 is 17 amino acids. Here the CDR3 reads CASSRRGLAGAGDTQYF. CDR3 in DNA: TGTGCCAGCAGCCGAAGGGGGCTAGCGGGGGCCGGGGATACGCAGTATTTT.

This clonotype was counted between two and nine times. This chain joins TRBV10-3 and TRBJ1-1; unclear D gene. Germline values: CDR1 ENHRY, CDR2 SYGVKD. The V end was cut by 4 bases, the J end by 5 bases, with 11 bases between. There are 13 residues in the CDR3. The CDR3 DNA reads as TGTGCCATCAGTGCCCCGACCCGGACTGAAGCTTTCTTT. Encoded protein: CAISAPTRTEAFF.

The chain links TRBV6-5 to TRBJ2-2; D possibly corresponds to TRBD2 (7 bases). The V end lost 4 bases, the J end lost 5 bases, and 17 bases lay between the germline ends. Germline V gene data show CDR1 as MNHEY and CDR2 as SVGAGI. This CDR3 region has 16 residues. The CDR3 coding sequence is TGTGCCAGCAGTTGGATGCGGGGGCGGGGGACCGGGGAGCTGTTTTTT. It translates to CASSWMRGRGTGELFF.

This clonotype was picked up a small number of times. The chain recombines TRBV5-4 with TRBJ2-7, with 13 bases matching TRBD2. Germline V lookup: CDR1 SGHNT, CDR2 YYREEE (reference sequence). This CDR3 contains 15 residues. The J segment lost 3 bases and the V segment lost 3 bases, leaving 3 bases of the junction unmatched. CDR3 protein: CASSWWTSGSYEQYF. CDR3 nucleotide sequence: TGTGCCAGCAGCTGGTGGACTAGCGGGAGCTACGAGCAGTACTTC.

This clonotype was recorded at least ten times. The rearrangement links TRBV2 to TRBJ2-7, with D possibly TRBD1 on 7 matching bases. The V gene's germline CDR1 is SNHLY and CDR2 FYNNEI. V was pared by 7 bases and J by 0 bases, with 13 bases between. The CDR3 length is 14 residues. The CDR3 protein is CASNAGQFSYEQYF. The CDR3 DNA sequence: TGTGCCAGCAATGCGGGACAGTTCTCCTACGAGCAGTACTTC.

The sample holds many counts of this clonotype. The genes are TRBV12-3 or TRBV12-4 and TRBJ2-7; D perhaps matches TRBD1 (6 bases). The CDR3 extends over 16 amino acids. The V end was cut by 7 bases, the J end by 6 bases, with 25 bases between. In DNA, the CDR3 is TGTGCCAGCATCTTAGGGGGAGATAACGCGTTGGGCGAGCAGTACTTC. It codes for CASILGGDNALGEQYF.

This clonotype was seen a few times. The chain uses TRBV20-1 and TRBJ1-4; 8 bases line up with TRBD1. This CDR3 contains 15 residues. Germline trimming cut 1 base from V and 0 bases from J; bases unmatched to any gene: 1. CDR1 and CDR2 from the germline V gene are DFQATT and SNEGSKA (reference sequence). CDR3 sequence: CSARAGGATNEKLFF. The CDR3 DNA sequence: TGCAGTGCTAGAGCAGGGGGCGCAACTAATGAAAAACTGTTTTTT.

This clonotype was seen only a few times. The chain links TRBV7-9 to TRBJ2-7; the D is unclear. CDR1 is SEHNR and CDR2 is FQNEAQ in the germline V gene (reference sequence). Trimming cost V 4 bases and J 3 bases, with 10 bases left between them. The CDR3 loop spans 13 amino acids. The CDR3 spells CASSSRTDYEQYF. CDR3 coding DNA: TGTGCCAGCAGCTCTCGGACCGACTACGAGCAGTACTTC. Supplemented by reference TRBV7-9 and TRBJ2-7, the full variable domain reads DTGVSQNPRHKITKRGQNVTFRCDPISEHNRLYWYRQTLGQGPEFLTYFQNEAQLEKSRLLSDRFSAERPKGSFSTLEIQRTEQGDSAMYLCASSSRTDYEQYFGPGTRLTVT.

In its sample, this clonotype was seen a few times. This chain links TRBV15 with TRBJ2-2, with D maybe TRBD2 (7 bases). Germline lookup yields CDR1 LNHNV and CDR2 YYDKDF (reference sequence). V shed 0 bases and J shed 8 bases, with 13 bases lying between them. CDR3 length equals 15 residues. The CDR3 coding sequence is TGTGCCACCAGCAGAGATGGGGGGGCGCGGGGGGAGCTGTTTTTT. Amino acid sequence: CATSRDGGARGELFF.

This clonotype was observed a handful of times. The V gene is TRBV7-3, the J gene TRBJ2-6; D ambiguous. The CDR3 extends over 13 amino acids. Germline assignment: CDR1 SGHTA and CDR2 FQGTGA. The V end was cut by 5 bases, the J end by 4 bases, with 6 bases between. CDR3: CASSRAGANVLTF. The CDR3 DNA follows: TGTGCCAGCAGCCGCGCAGGGGCCAACGTCCTGACTTTC. Full variable domain (missing parts from reference TRBV7-3 and TRBJ2-6): GAGVSQTPSNKVTEKGKYVELRCDPISGHTALYWYRQSLGQGPEFLIYFQGTGAADDSGLPNDRFFAVRPEGSVSTLKIQRTERGDSAVYLCASSRAGANVLTFGAGSRLTVL.

This clonotype was counted only a few times. A much larger clone differs from this one at a single base, so this may be a read error. This chain links TRBV2 with TRBJ1-2, with TRBD1 as a possible D gene (6 bases). The CDR3 length is 14 residues. In germline, CDR1 is SNHLY, CDR2 FYNNEI. CDR3 sequence reads: CVSIYGGSNYGYTF. DNA of the CDR3: TGTGTCAGCATTTACGGGGGCTCCAACTATGGCTACACCTTC.

This clonotype was observed many times. The rearrangement links TRBV6-1 to TRBJ2-7, with D possibly matching TRBD2 (6 bases). The CDR3 loop spans 13 amino acids. V was clipped by 8 bases and J by 5 bases, with 16 bases between them. Germline loops: CDR1 MNHNS, CDR2 SASEGT. Written as DNA, the CDR3 is TGTGCCAGCGGCGGGGCCCGCACCCACGAGCAGTACTTC. Its translation: CASGGARTHEQYF.

A single count supports this clonotype. The J gene is TRBJ2-7, the V gene TRBV20-1; D gene ambiguous. CDR1 is DFQATT and CDR2 is SNEGSKA in the germline V gene (reference sequence). The CDR3 consists of 12 residues. The germline V and J ends were trimmed by 0 bases and 2 bases, with 5 bases remaining between them. CDR3 in DNA: TGCAGTGCTAGAGAAGGAGCCTACGAGCAGTACTTC. Encoded protein: CSAREGAYEQYF.

This clonotype showed up just a few times. The J gene is TRBJ2-1, the V gene TRBV20-1, with D unclear. There are 15 residues in the CDR3. Germline-derived CDR1 and CDR2 are DFQATT and SNEGSKA (reference sequence). Trimming left V 0 bases short and J 8 bases short, with 17 bases between. The CDR3 region has the DNA TGCAGTGCTAGAGAAACTTTAAAGGGCGGAGATGAGCAGTTCTTC. Residues: CSARETLKGGDEQFF.